A selection of T cell receptor beta chains follows, all from one sample in a study of T cell responses to AZD1222 COVID-19 vaccine. Profiled with immunoSEQ multiplex PCR; TCRdb holds only in-frame clones, not every one. The repertoire includes about 130,000 clones, 93% of them detected once, and roughly 0.96% sits in the top ten. The input for sequencing was peripheral blood, taken on day 0 of AZD1222 vaccination. The receptors here all came from an adult in good health. Each CDR3 is given with its conserved first and last residue. A D gene is named only where the DNA matches it firmly. Clone size is not always given. Where it is, it says once, few, many or a class for expanded clones.

clone size,D gene,J gene,V gene,CDR3 DNA,CDR3 protein
-,TRBD1,TRBJ1-3,TRBV11-3,TGTGCCAGCAGCCCCCCCCAGGGGGCTACTGGAAACACCATATATTTT,CASSPPQGATGNTIYF
-,-,TRBJ1-3,TRBV5-5,TGTGCCAGCAGCTTCTGGGGGCATGGAAACACCATATATTTT,CASSFWGHGNTIYF
-,-,TRBJ1-2,TRBV9,TGTGCCAGCAGCGTAGGGACGGTCTATGGCTACACCTTC,CASSVGTVYGYTF
-,-,TRBJ1-6,TRBV10-2,TGCGCCAGCAGGGGGGGCCTGCGTGAACCCCTCCACTTT,CASRGGLREPLHF
once,-,TRBJ2-2,TRBV5-4,TGTGCCAGCAGAACGGGACTTTCGAACACCGGGGAGCTGTTTTTT,CASRTGLSNTGELFF
-,-,TRBJ1-2,TRBV15,TGTGCCACCAGCAGAGAGTCCACAGGGTATGGCTACACCTTC,CATSRESTGYGYTF
-,-,TRBJ2-5,TRBV5-4,TGTGCCAGCAGCTTGGGGTCCCAAGAGACCCAGTACTTC,CASSLGSQETQYF
-,-,TRBJ1-1,TRBV4-1,TGCGCCAGCAGGGGCCAAACGGGGAACACTGAAGCTTTCTTT,CASRGQTGNTEAFF
-,-,TRBJ1-1,TRBV9,TGTGCCAGCAGCGTAGGATCGGGGAGCACTGAAGCTTTCTTT,CASSVGSGSTEAFF
once,-,TRBJ1-2,TRBV3-1/TRBV3-2,TGTGCCAGCAGTAGGTTAGGATGGGGCTACACCTTC,CASSRLGWGYTF
-,-,TRBJ2-7,TRBV7-2,TGTGCCAGCAGCTCGCCAGGGAGAGACGAGCAGTACTTC,CASSSPGRDEQYF
-,-,TRBJ1-2,TRBV19,TGTGCCAGTAGTACCTCACTGACTAACTATGGCTACACCTTC,CASSTSLTNYGYTF
-,-,TRBJ1-2,TRBV27,TGTGCCAGCAGTTTAATGGGGGGAACCGAGAATGGCTACACCTTC,CASSLMGGTENGYTF
-,-,TRBJ1-2,TRBV15,TGTGCCACCAGCAGAGTGCGAGGGCTTGGCTACACCTTC,CATSRVRGLGYTF
-,-,TRBJ1-4,TRBV7-9,TGTGCCAGCAGCTGGGTGGGTGGTGAAAAACTGTTTTTT,CASSWVGGEKLFF
-,TRBD1,TRBJ1-2,TRBV10-3,TGTGCCGCCGGGGACAGGCTTGACTATGGCTACACCTTC,CAAGDRLDYGYTF
-,-,TRBJ1-3,TRBV15,TGTGCCACCAGCAGAGATCGGTTAGGAAACACCATATATTTT,CATSRDRLGNTIYF
-,-,TRBJ2-1,TRBV11-3,TGTGCCAGCAGCCTGGGACTGGGAAGTGAGCAGTTCTTC,CASSLGLGSEQFF
once,-,TRBJ1-1,TRBV5-1,TGCGCCAGCAGCCCAGGGGACAACTCCTACACTGAAGCTTTCTTT,CASSPGDNSYTEAFF
-,-,TRBJ1-2,TRBV21-1,TGTGCCAGCAGCAAATCAGGGGGGAAAGTCTATGGCTACACCTTC,CASSKSGGKVYGYTF
-,-,TRBJ1-5,TRBV6-6,TGTGCCAGCAGTTACGCTCGTATCCAGCCCCAGCATTTT,CASSYARIQPQHF
-,-,TRBJ1-3,TRBV6-1,TGTGCCAGCAGTGAAGGGGAAGAAGGAAACACCATATATTTT,CASSEGEEGNTIYF
-,-,TRBJ1-2,TRBV29-1,TGCAGCGTTGGGGGACCTCTAAACTATGGCTACACCTTC,CSVGGPLNYGYTF
once,-,TRBJ1-1,TRBV13,TGTGCCAGCAGCCGCCCGGGTACGGGCAACACTGAAGCTTTCTTT,CASSRPGTGNTEAFF
-,-,TRBJ2-3,TRBV5-4,TGTGCCAGCAGCTTCTGGCTAGCCGGAGATACGCAGTATTTT,CASSFWLAGDTQYF
-,TRBD1,TRBJ2-1,TRBV7-3,TGTGCCAGCAGCCCCGGGACAGGGTGGCATGAGCAGTTCTTC,CASSPGTGWHEQFF
-,-,TRBJ2-2,TRBV12-5,TGTGCTAGTGGTTTGGTACCCGGGGAGCTGTTTTTT,CASGLVPGELFF
-,TRBD1,TRBJ1-4,TRBV10-3,TGTGCCATCAGTGCGGGACAGCCCTTTTCAAATGAAAAACTGTTTTTT,CAISAGQPFSNEKLFF
-,TRBD1,TRBJ2-7,TRBV29-1,TGCAGCGTTGAAGGGACAGGAGACTACGAGCAGTACTTC,CSVEGTGDYEQYF
-,TRBD1,TRBJ2-7,TRBV10-3,TGTGCCACCGCCGGGACAGGGCCCTCCTACGAGCAGTACTTC,CATAGTGPSYEQYF
-,TRBD1,TRBJ1-1,TRBV30,TGTGCCTGGAGTGATTGGACAGGGGGCGCCGAGCCGGGGACTGAAGCTTTCTTT,CAWSDWTGGAEPGTEAFF
-,-,TRBJ2-7,TRBV6-1,TGTGCCAGCAGTGAATTAGTAGGCAGTTACTCCTACGAGCAGTACTTC,CASSELVGSYSYEQYF
-,TRBD1,TRBJ2-7,TRBV4-1,TGCGCCAGCAGCCGTGGGACAGGGGCCTCCTACGAGCAGTACTTC,CASSRGTGASYEQYF
-,-,TRBJ1-2,TRBV2,TGTGCCAGCAGTGTTCTAGGACAGAACTATGGCTACACCTTC,CASSVLGQNYGYTF
-,-,TRBJ1-5,TRBV7-2,TGTGCCAGCAGCTTAGACAGGGCCCTTTCTCAGCCCCAGCATTTT,CASSLDRALSQPQHF
-,-,TRBJ2-3,TRBV7-9,TGTGCCAGCAGCAAATCTCGCGGACGTAGCACAGATACGCAGTATTTT,CASSKSRGRSTDTQYF
-,-,TRBJ1-1,TRBV10-3,TGTGCCATCAGTGAGAGCGGGTTTACTGAAGCTTTCTTT,CAISESGFTEAFF
-,TRBD1,TRBJ2-1,TRBV12-5,TGTGCTAGTGGTTCCTCCGGACAGGGGGCTCCCTACAATGAGCAGTTCTTC,CASGSSGQGAPYNEQFF
once,-,TRBJ1-2,TRBV7-9,TGTGCCAGCAGCCTGGGTGGCTCTAACTATGGCTACACCTTC,CASSLGGSNYGYTF
-,TRBD1,TRBJ1-1,TRBV14,TGTGCCAGCAGCCAAGCGACAGGGGGCTGGGTGAACACTGAAGCTTTCTTT,CASSQATGGWVNTEAFF
-,TRBD1,TRBJ2-3,TRBV28,TGTGCCAGCAGCCCTAGCCGGACAGGGGGAGATACGCAGTATTTT,CASSPSRTGGDTQYF
-,TRBD2,TRBJ2-3,TRBV5-6,TGTGCCAGCAGCTTGGAAGCGGGGGTCCGTACGCAGTATTTT,CASSLEAGVRTQYF
-,-,TRBJ2-1,TRBV2,TGTGCCAGCCCACCGGGACGGCCTAACAATGAGCAGTTCTTC,CASPPGRPNNEQFF
-,TRBD1,TRBJ2-7,TRBV5-1,TGCGCCAGCAGCTTGATAACAGGGGACTCCTACGAGCAGTACTTC,CASSLITGDSYEQYF
-,-,TRBJ1-3,TRBV13,TGTGCCAGCAGCTCTGGGCTCGGTGGGTTTGGAAACACCATATATTTT,CASSSGLGGFGNTIYF
-,-,TRBJ1-1,TRBV19,TGTGCCAGTAGTATAGTCGGGGCCACTGAAGCTTTCTTT,CASSIVGATEAFF
-,TRBD2,TRBJ2-1,TRBV19,TGTGCCAGTAGTATTATTGGCGGGGGGGCAGCCTACAATGAGCAGTTCTTC,CASSIIGGGAAYNEQFF
-,TRBD1,TRBJ1-2,TRBV5-1,TGCGCCAGCAGCTTGGCTTGGGACAGGGGTGACTATGGCTACACCTTC,CASSLAWDRGDYGYTF
-,TRBD2,TRBJ2-7,TRBV19,TGTGCCAGTAGTATTTTAGCGGGGGAATCCTACGAGCAGTACTTC,CASSILAGESYEQYF
once,TRBD1,TRBJ1-1,TRBV5-1,TGCGCCAGCAGCGGGGGACAGGGGGGAATAACTGAAGCTTTCTTT,CASSGGQGGITEAFF
-,-,TRBJ1-1,TRBV19,TGTGCCAGTAGGACCCGGGGGTCGGACACTGAAGCTTTCTTT,CASRTRGSDTEAFF
-,TRBD2,TRBJ2-2,TRBV9,TGTGCCAGCAGCGTGCGGGGGGGCCCGAACACCGGGGAGCTGTTTTTT,CASSVRGGPNTGELFF
-,TRBD1,TRBJ2-5,TRBV5-1,TGCGCCAGCTCGCCCGGGACAGTAGAGACCCAGTACTTC,CASSPGTVETQYF
-,-,TRBJ2-4,TRBV20-1,TGCAGTGCTAGTCGGGGAGCCAAAAACATTCAGTACTTC,CSASRGAKNIQYF
-,-,TRBJ1-1,TRBV6-5,TGTGCCAGCAGTTACCCCGGGGGAGAAGCTTTCTTT,CASSYPGGEAFF
once,-,TRBJ2-1,TRBV2,TGTGCCAGCAGTCTCAAGTTTAATGAGCAGTTCTTC,CASSLKFNEQFF
-,-,TRBJ2-1,TRBV19,TGTGCCAGTAGTATAGAGGAGCGGCCTCCCTACAATGAGCAGTTCTTC,CASSIEERPPYNEQFF
few,TRBD1,TRBJ1-6,TRBV27,TGTGCCAGCAGGATCGGGACAGATAATTCACCCCTCCACTTT,CASRIGTDNSPLHF
-,-,TRBJ1-2,TRBV6-6,TGTGCCAGCAGGGGGGGGGATTTCGGCTACACCTTC,CASRGGDFGYTF
-,TRBD1,TRBJ1-2,TRBV28,TGTGCCAGCAGCGGTCCGGGACAGGGGTATGGCTACACCTTC,CASSGPGQGYGYTF